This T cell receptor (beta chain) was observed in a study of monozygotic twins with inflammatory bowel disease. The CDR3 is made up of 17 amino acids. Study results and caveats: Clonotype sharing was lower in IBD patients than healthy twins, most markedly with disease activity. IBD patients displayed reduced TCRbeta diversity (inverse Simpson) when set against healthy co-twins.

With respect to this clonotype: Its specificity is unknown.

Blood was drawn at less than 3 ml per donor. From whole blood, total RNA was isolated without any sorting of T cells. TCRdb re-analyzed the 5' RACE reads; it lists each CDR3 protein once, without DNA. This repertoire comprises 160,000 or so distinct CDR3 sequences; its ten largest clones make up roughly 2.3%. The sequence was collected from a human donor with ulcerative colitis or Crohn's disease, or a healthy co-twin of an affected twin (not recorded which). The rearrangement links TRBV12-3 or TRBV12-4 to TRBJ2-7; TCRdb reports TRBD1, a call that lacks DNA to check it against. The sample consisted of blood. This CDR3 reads CASKTSLGGQAGYEQYF.